This TCR beta chain is from a study of PD-1 blockade in classical Hodgkin lymphoma. The wider study: It was nivolumab at 3 mg/kg, given intravenously every 2 weeks, that patients received. Study-wide points: Excluded were patients who started nivolumab under 1 year after ASCT, a group that had lower diversity. Researchers reported that CD4+ TCR diversity, though not CD8+, rose significantly by C4D1.

Patients all relapsed after autologous stem cell transplantation, and there was variation in brentuximab vedotin exposure. Purification of CD4+ T cells from thawed PBMCs was performed via magnetic negative selection. The protocol was immunoSEQ multiplex PCR, while the TCRdb copy is restricted to in-frame clones and leaves out a portion. The sample has 10,000 to 15,000 clones, almost 90% seen once. About this clone itself: No antigen is known for it.

V was clipped by 1 base and J by 2 bases, with 10 bases between them. Germline V gene sequence: CDR1 SGHRS, CDR2 YFSETQ. This CDR3 is 14 amino acids long. This sequence originates from a human donor with classical Hodgkin lymphoma. The chain links TRBV5-1 to TRBJ2-7, with D possibly being TRBD1 (6 bases). The material was CD4+ T cells from blood, obtained at baseline. CDR3 residues: CASSLTGPTYEQYF. The DNA for the CDR3 is TGCGCCAGCAGCTTGACAGGGCCCACCTACGAGCAGTACTTC.